Sequencing of this T cell receptor (beta chain) was carried out in a study of cytomegalovirus exposure and HLA in healthy donors. As for the study in general: Out of about 360 genotyped donors, roughly 78% belonged to the Caucasian-associated ancestry cluster. Study outcomes and limitations: Rarity characterized most TCR sequences, yet some public TCRs appeared in many donors. For most TCR beta V segments, an earlier analysis put the productive rate at about 87% or about 30% of the time. The study had only CMV serostatus as immune exposure information.

Turning to this clone: Its specificity is unknown.

This PCR relied on a set of 60 Vbeta primers and 13 Jbeta primers. TCRdb keeps only in-frame clones here, not all; method: immunoSEQ multiplex PCR. The data show approximately 84,000 clones, about 77% seen once. The CDR3 spans 14 residues. Per germline, CDR1 PRHDT and CDR2 FYEKMQ (reference sequence). V lost 5 bases and J lost 8, with 16 bases in between. The TCR originated in a male donor in good health and CMV-seropositive. V is TRBV13 and J is TRBJ2-1; D is perhaps TRBD2 (6 bases). The sequenced sample was PBMCs. This CDR3 reads CASSAQTSIHEQFF. DNA of the CDR3: TGTGCCAGCAGCGCCCAAACTAGCATCCATGAGCAGTTCTTC.